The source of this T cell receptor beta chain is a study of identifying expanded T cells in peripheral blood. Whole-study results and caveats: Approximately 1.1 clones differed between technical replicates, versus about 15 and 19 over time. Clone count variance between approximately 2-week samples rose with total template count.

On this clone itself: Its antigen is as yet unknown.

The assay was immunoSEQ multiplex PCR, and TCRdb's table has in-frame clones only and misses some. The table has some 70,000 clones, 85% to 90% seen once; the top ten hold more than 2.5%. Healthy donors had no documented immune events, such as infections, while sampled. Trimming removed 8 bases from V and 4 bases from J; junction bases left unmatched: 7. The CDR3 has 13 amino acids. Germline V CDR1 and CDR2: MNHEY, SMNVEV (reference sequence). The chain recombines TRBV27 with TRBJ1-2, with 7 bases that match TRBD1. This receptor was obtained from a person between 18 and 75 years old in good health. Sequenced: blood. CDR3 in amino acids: CASGRQGVYGYTF. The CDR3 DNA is TGTGCCAGCGGCAGACAGGGCGTCTATGGCTACACCTTC.